The text below deals with one T cell receptor beta chain. Its antigen specificity is not known. One end of the junction is discordant with germline, which a read error may explain. The CDR3 has 14 amino acids, counting the end cysteine and phenylalanine. Only the CDR3 DNA is retained, 42 bases long and in frame from the first base. The germline V gene supplies CDR1 SGHRS and CDR2 YFSETQ. This record comes from a study of type 1 and type 2 diabetes patients (dated by TCRdb to the mid-2010s). At the level of the whole study: The cohort comprised ten or so type 1 diabetes patients, a few type 2 diabetes patients and six or seven nondiabetic controls recruited in China. The TCRbeta libraries underwent paired-end sequencing on Illumina HiSeq 2000 or MiSeq instruments. Across the study, CD4+ and CD8+ T cells were positively selected from PBMCs by means of CD4 or CD8 MicroBeads on MACS columns. Type 2 diabetes patients were used as a disease comparison group for the type 1 diabetes patients. A total of more than 15 million paired-end reads were generated across the whole study. In the study, high-throughput sequencing was used to profile TCRbeta repertoires so that type 1 diabetes, type 2 diabetes and nondiabetic individuals could be compared. When roughly 22-cycle amplification was compared with roughly 27-cycle amplification, V gene usage looked similar, suggesting that primer efficiencies were similar and PCR bias was random.

Sequenced on an Illumina MiSeq. Genomic DNA from sorted T cell subsets was used as template for TCRbeta CDR3 amplification. The TCRbeta CDR3 region was amplified by multiplex PCR with 30 forward and 13 reverse primers. PCR products were purified with AMPure XP beads, then indices and adaptors were added in a second roughly 25-cycle PCR. Before sequencing, libraries were gel-purified with the QIAquick Gel Extraction Kit. In the original analysis: Paired-end reads were merged using FLASH and were aligned with IgBLAST to IMGT V, D and J germline references. Reads with below 70% alignment identity to germline references were discarded, and some 10 million reads were retained study-wide. CDR3 boundaries, reading frame and productivity were assigned according to IMGT definitions. Highly-expanded clones were defined as clones at or above 1% of reads, and diversity was measured by normalized Shannon entropy. Unpaired two-tailed t-tests were used to test group differences in Shannon entropy. TCRdb's own reprocessing of the public reads used fastp at Q25 and MiXCR and kept productive beta chains. Entries that share a CDR3 protein sequence are merged under the most common genes and DNA. The V and J calls here are based on TCRdb, not the publication. A total of fewer than 350,000 distinct CDR3 sequences appear in this sample, roughly 50% of them only once. The ten largest clones add up to approximately 13% of the sample.

What the study reported, not specific to this receptor: Few highly-expanded CD4+ clones, median one, were found in type 2 diabetes patients, accounting for a median approximately 4% of reads. Because only a limited number of T2D and control samples were sequenced, some T1D-only HECs might also appear in more T2D or control samples. In both CD4+ and CD8+ T cells, type 2 diabetes repertoires were highly diverse, with diversity significantly greater than that of type 1 diabetes repertoires. Highly correlated V and J gene usage patterns were observed for type 2 diabetes and control samples, with an average of around 0.97 between samples. The study groups were not matched for age and gender, which could bias interpretation.

Standard classification criteria for type 1 or type 2 diabetes were met by all diabetic patients, and glucose and C-peptide were assessed by WHO-recommended methods. Exclusion applied to any donor with other autoimmune diseases or infections within the previous four weeks. Ten milliliters of peripheral blood were drawn from each participant. LymphoPrep density separation was used to isolate PBMCs. The chain was built from TRBV5-1 and TRBJ2-1; TRBD2 agrees with 7 junctional bases. The receptor was isolated from a man between 18 and 29 years old with type 2 diabetes. The sequenced sample was peripheral blood mononuclear cells (PBMCs). This receptor has the CDR3 CASSSQAGMGEQFF. The nucleotide sequence reads TGTGCCAGCAGCTCACAAGCGGGGATGGGTGAGCAGTTCTTC. Reference TRBV5-1 and TRBJ2-1 genes cover what lies past the CDR3, so the full variable domain is KAGVTQTPRYLIKTRGQQVTLSCSPISGHRSVSWYQQTPGQGLQFLFEYFSETQRNKGNFPGRFSGRQFSNSRSEMNVSTLELGDSALYLCASSSQAGMGEQFFGPGTRLTVL.